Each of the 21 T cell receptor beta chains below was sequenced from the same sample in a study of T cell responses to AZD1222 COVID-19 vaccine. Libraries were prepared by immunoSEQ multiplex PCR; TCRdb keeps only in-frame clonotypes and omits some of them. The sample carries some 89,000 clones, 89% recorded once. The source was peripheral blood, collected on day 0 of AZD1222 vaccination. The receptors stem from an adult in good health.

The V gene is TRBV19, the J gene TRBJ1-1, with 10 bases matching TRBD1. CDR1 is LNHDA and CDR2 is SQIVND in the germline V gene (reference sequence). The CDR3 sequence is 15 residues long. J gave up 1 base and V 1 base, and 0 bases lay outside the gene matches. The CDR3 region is CASSIGDRGNTEAFF. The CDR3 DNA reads TGTGCCAGTAGTATAGGGGACAGGGGGAACACTGAAGCTTTCTTT. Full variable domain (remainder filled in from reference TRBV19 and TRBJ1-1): DGGITQSPKYLFRKEGQNVTLSCEQNLNHDAMYWYRQDPGQGLRLIYYSQIVNDFQKGDIAEGYSVSREKKESFPLTVTSAQKNPTAFYLCASSIGDRGNTEAFFGQGTRLTVV.

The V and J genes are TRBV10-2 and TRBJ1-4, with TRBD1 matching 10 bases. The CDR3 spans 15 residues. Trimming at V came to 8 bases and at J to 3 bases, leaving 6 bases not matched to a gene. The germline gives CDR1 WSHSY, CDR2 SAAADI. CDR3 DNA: TGCGCCAGCTCTGGACAGGGGGTTCCTAATGAAAAACTGTTTTTT. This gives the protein CASSGQGVPNEKLFF.

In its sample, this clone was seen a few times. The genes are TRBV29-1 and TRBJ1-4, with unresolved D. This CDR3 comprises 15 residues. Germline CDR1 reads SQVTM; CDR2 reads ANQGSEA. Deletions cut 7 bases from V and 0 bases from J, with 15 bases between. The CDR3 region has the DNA TGCAGCGCCTTACTTGGGCAAGCAACTAATGAAAAACTGTTTTTT. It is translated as CSALLGQATNEKLFF.

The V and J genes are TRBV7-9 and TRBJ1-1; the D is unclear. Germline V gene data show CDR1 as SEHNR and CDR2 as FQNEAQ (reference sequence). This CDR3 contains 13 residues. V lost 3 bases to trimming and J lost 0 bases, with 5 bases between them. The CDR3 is CASSLDLNTEAFF. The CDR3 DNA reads TGTGCCAGCAGCTTGGACCTGAACACTGAAGCTTTCTTT.

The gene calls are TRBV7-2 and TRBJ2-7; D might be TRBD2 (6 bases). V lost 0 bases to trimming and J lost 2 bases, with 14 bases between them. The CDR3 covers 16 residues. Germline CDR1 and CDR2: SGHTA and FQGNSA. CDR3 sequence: CASSLAGSGVPYEQYF. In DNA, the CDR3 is TGTGCCAGCAGCTTAGCGGGGTCGGGGGTCCCCTACGAGCAGTACTTC.

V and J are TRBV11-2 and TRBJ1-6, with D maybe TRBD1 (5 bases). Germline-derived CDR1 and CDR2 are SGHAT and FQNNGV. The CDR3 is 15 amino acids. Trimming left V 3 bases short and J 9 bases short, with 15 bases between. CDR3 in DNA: TGTGCCAGCAGCTTCCGGGACGAGGCGGCTTCACCCCTCCACTTT. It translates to CASSFRDEAASPLHF.

CDR3 DNA: TGCAGTGCAAACAGGGGCGCTGAAGCTTTCTTT. It encodes CSANRGAEAFF. The V call is TRBV20-1, the J call TRBJ1-1, with TRBD1 matching over 7 bases. The CDR3 is 11 residues long. Trimming at V came to 6 bases and at J to 6 bases, leaving 4 bases not matched to a gene. Germline V CDR1 and CDR2: DFQATT, SNEGSKA (reference sequence).

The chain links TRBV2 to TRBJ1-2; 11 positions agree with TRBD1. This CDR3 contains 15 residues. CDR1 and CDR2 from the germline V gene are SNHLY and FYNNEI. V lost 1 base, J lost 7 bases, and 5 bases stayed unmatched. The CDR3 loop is CASSEDWTGGGGYTF. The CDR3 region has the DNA TGTGCCAGCAGTGAAGATTGGACAGGGGGCGGTGGCTACACCTTC.

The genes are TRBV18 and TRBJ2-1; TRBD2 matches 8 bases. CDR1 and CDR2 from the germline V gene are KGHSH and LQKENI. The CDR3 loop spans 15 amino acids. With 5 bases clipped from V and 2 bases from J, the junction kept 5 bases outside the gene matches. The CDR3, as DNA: TGTGCCAGCTCAGTGCTAGCGGGTACCTACAATGAGCAGTTCTTC. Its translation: CASSVLAGTYNEQFF.

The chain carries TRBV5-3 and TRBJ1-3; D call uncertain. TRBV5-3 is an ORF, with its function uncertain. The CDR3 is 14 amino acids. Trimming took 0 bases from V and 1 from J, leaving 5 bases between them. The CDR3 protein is CARSLVGSGNTIYF. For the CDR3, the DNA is TGTGCCAGAAGCTTGGTTGGATCTGGAAACACCATATATTTT.

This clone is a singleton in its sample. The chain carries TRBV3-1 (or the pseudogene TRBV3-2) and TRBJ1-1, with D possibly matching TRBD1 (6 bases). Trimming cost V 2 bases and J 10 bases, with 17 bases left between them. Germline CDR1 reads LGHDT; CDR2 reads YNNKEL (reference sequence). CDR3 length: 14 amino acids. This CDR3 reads CASSQPGASSGAFF. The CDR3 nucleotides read TGTGCCAGCAGCCAACCAGGGGCCTCATCGGGAGCTTTCTTT.

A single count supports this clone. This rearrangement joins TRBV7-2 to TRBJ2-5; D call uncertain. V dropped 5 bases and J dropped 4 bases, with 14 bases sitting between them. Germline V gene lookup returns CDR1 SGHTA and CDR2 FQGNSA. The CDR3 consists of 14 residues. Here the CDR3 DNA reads TGTGCCAGCAGCCCTGGGCTCCCGGCAGAGACCCAGTACTTC. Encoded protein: CASSPGLPAETQYF.

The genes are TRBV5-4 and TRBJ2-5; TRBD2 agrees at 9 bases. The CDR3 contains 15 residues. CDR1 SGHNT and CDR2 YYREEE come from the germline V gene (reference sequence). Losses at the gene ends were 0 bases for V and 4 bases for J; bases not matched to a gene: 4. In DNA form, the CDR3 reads TGTGCCAGCAGCTTGGGTAGCGGGAGTAGAGAGACCCAGTACTTC. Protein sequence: CASSLGSGSRETQYF.

CDR3 in amino acids: CASSQTRGGAYEQYF. CDR3 nucleotides: TGCGCCAGCAGCCAAACGAGGGGGGGGGCGTACGAGCAGTACTTC. This chain joins TRBV4-3 and TRBJ2-7; D is possibly TRBD2 (7 bases). V was cut by 2 bases and J by 4 bases, with 15 bases left in between. Germline V lookup: CDR1 LGHNA, CDR2 YSLEER. This CDR3 has 15 amino acids.

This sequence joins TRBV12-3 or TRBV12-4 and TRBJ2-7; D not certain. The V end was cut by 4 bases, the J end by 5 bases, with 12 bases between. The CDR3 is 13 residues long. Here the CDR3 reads CASSSQTDHEQYF. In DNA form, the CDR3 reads TGTGCCAGCAGTTCCCAAACAGACCACGAGCAGTACTTC.

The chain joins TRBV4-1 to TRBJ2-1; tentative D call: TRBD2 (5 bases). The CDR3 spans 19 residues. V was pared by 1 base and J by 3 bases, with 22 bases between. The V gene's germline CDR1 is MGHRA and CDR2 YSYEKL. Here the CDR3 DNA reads TGCGCCAGCAGCCAAGGGGCGGTTCCGGGAAAGTTGTTCTACAATGAGCAGTTCTTC. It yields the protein CASSQGAVPGKLFYNEQFF.

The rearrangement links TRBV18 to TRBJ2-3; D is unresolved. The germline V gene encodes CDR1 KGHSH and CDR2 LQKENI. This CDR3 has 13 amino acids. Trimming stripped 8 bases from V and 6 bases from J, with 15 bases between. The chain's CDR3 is CASRLVAADTQYF. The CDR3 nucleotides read TGTGCCAGCCGTCTCGTGGCAGCGGATACGCAGTATTTT.

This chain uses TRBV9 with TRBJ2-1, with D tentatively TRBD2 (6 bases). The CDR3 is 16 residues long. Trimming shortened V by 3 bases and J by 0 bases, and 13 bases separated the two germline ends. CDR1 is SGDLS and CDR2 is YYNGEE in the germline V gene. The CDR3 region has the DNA TGTGCCAGCAGCGCGGGCGGGGAGAGCTCCTACAATGAGCAGTTCTTC. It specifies CASSAGGESSYNEQFF.

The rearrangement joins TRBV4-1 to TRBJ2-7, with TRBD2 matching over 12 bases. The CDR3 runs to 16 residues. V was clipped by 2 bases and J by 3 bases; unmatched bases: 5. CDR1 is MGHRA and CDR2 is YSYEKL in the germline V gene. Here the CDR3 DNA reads TGCGCCAGCAGCCAACGCCTAGCGGGAGGGGACTACGAGCAGTACTTC. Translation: CASSQRLAGGDYEQYF.

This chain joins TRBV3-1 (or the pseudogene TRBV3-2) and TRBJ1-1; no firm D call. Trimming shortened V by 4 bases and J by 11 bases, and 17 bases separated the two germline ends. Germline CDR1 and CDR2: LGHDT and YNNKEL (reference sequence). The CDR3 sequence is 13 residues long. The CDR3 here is CASSRDKIKGAFF. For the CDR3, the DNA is TGTGCCAGCAGCCGAGACAAAATCAAGGGTGCTTTCTTT.

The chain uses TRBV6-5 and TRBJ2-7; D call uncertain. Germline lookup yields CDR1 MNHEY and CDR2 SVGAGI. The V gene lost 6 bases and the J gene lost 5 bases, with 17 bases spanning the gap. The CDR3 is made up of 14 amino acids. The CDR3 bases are TGTGCCAGCAGAGACGTTCGGGCCGGAAACGAGCAGTACTTC. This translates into CASRDVRAGNEQYF.